The present entry profiles one T cell receptor (beta chain) with its context. This sample is part of a study of blood T cell repertoires in COVID-19. Looking at the study overall: The analysed material was cDNA or gDNA that came from T cells, B-cell-depleted T cells, or PBMCs.

The assay was immunoSEQ multiplex PCR, and TCRdb's table has in-frame clones only and misses some. The table lists about 250,000 clones, under 90% of them singletons. The length of the CDR3 is 16 residues. The germline V gene has CDR1 LGHDT and CDR2 YNNKEL (reference sequence). V lost 2 bases, J lost 4 bases, and 8 bases stayed unmatched. Sequenced input: PBMCs or T cells enriched from blood (not recorded which). The receptor comes from a man aged 35 to 55 who had recovered from COVID-19. This rearrangement joins TRBV3-1 (or the pseudogene TRBV3-2) to TRBJ1-2; TRBD1 matches 9 bases. CDR3 DNA sequence: TGTGCCAGCAGCCAACCCCGGGACAGGGAGGTCTATGGCTACACCTTC. This gives the protein CASSQPRDREVYGYTF.